This T cell receptor beta chain is drawn from a study of Graves' ophthalmopathy and Graves' hyperthyroidism. The study amplified TCR beta CDR3 regions using RNA transcripts. A first-round RT-PCR used HTBI primers, followed by a second-round multiplex PCR. TCRdb passed the multiplex PCR reads through MiXCR, listing each CDR3 protein once. The table includes under 250,000 distinct CDR3 sequences, roughly 21% detected once. The CDR3 runs 15 residues. CDR1 and CDR2 from the germline V gene are MGHRA and YSYEKL. The ends lost 0 bases at V and 3 bases at J; junction bases unmatched: 5. This clonotype was seen repeatedly, ten times or more. Its antigen is still unknown. Broader study findings: Most thyroid-expanded clonotypes exceeding 0.001 frequency were also found in blood.

The sequenced material came from peripheral blood. J is TRBJ2-7 and V is TRBV4-1, with 7 bases lining up with TRBD2. The receptor was isolated from a woman aged 45-65 years with Graves' ophthalmopathy. The CDR3 region has the DNA TGCGCCAGCAGCCAAGAAGGGCTAGCGGACTACGAGCAGTACTTC. Protein sequence: CASSQEGLADYEQYF.